Listed here are 6 T cell receptor beta chains from one sample, sequenced in a study of PD-1 blockade in classical Hodgkin lymphoma (dated by TCRdb to the early 2020s). Per the publication, the time point label means: cycle 1 day 1 (C1D1), immediately before nivolumab initiation. Every trial patient had relapsed after autologous stem cell transplantation, and cohorts A, B and C differed in prior brentuximab vedotin exposure. Library generation was performed with the immunoSEQ multiplex PCR assay. The source is immuneACCESS, and TCRdb retained only in-frame sequences with V and J called. Part of the clones is not carried over; for the studies checked, unresolved V genes explain less than half of this, and the remainder is unexplained. This sample holds 20,000 to 25,000 clones; 69% were observed only once. The ten largest clones capture about 3.3% of the sample. Sequencing was performed on peripheral blood mononuclear cells (PBMCs), taken at baseline. The receptors were gathered from a human donor with classical Hodgkin lymphoma.

The chain has TRBV10-1 and TRBJ2-4; D is perhaps TRBD2 (5 bases). This CDR3 has 15 amino acids. Trimming pared 0 bases from V and 9 bases from J, leaving 15 bases between. CDR1 and CDR2 from the germline V gene are WNHNN and SYGVQD (reference sequence). The CDR3 region is CASSESTRGLGIQYF. Written as DNA, the CDR3 is TGCGCCAGCAGTGAGTCGACTCGGGGTCTTGGCATTCAGTACTTC.

This chain uses TRBV6-6 with TRBJ1-5; tentative D call: TRBD1 (5 bases). Germline values: CDR1 MNHNY, CDR2 SVGAGI (reference sequence). V was shortened by 5 bases and J by 12 bases, with 14 bases between the two germline ends. The CDR3 is made up of 12 amino acids. CDR3 DNA sequence: TGTGCCAGCAGTCACGGACACATTAACCAGCATTTT. This gives the protein CASSHGHINQHF.

This clone was counted a single time. CDR3 amino acids: CAISESGEYGYTF. For the CDR3, the DNA is TGTGCCATCAGTGAGTCAGGGGAGTATGGCTACACCTTC. V and J are TRBV10-3 and TRBJ1-2; the D gene is possibly TRBD1 (5 bases). Per germline, CDR1 ENHRY and CDR2 SYGVKD. Trimming removed 0 bases from V and 5 bases from J, with 7 bases in between. This CDR3 is built from 13 residues.

The V gene is TRBV6-5, the J gene TRBJ2-7; 8 nucleotides match TRBD1. The CDR3 sequence is 15 residues long. Germline assignment: CDR1 MNHEY and CDR2 SVGAGI. V lost 2 bases to trimming and J lost 0 bases; unmatched junction nucleotides: 3. DNA for the CDR3: TGTGCCAGCAGTTACGGACAGGGCTCCTCCTACGAGCAGTACTTC. Its translation is CASSYGQGSSYEQYF.

This clone appeared a few times. This chain uses TRBV6-5 with TRBJ1-1; D is undetermined. The CDR3 loop spans 13 amino acids. V lost 2 bases and J 0 bases, leaving 4 bases between the germline ends. Germline CDR1 MNHEY, CDR2 SVGAGI. The CDR3 coding sequence is TGTGCCAGCAGTTACACGTTGAACACTGAAGCTTTCTTT. This encodes CASSYTLNTEAFF.

The chain uses TRBV4-1 and TRBJ1-3; 9 bases are a match to TRBD1. The CDR3 spans 15 residues. Germline trimming cut 2 bases from V and 2 bases from J; bases unmatched to any gene: 1. Looked up from germline, CDR1 is MGHRA and CDR2 is YSYEKL. In nucleotides, the CDR3 is TGCGCCAGCAGCCAAACAGGGGGCCCTGGAAACACCATATATTTT. This codes for CASSQTGGPGNTIYF.